This TCR beta chain derives from a study of cytomegalovirus exposure and HLA in healthy donors. In its sample, this clone was seen a few times. Its antigen remains unknown. The study's findings and limits: The study flagged roughly 160 TCR beta chains as cytomegalovirus-associated.

CDR3 length: 13 residues. Germline CDR1 reads MNHEY; CDR2 reads SVGAGI. Deletions cut 6 bases from V and 3 bases from J, with 12 bases between. Libraries were prepared by immunoSEQ multiplex PCR; TCRdb keeps only in-frame clonotypes and omits some of them. The sample includes approximately 180,000 clones, around 88% seen only once; the top ten take roughly 1.6%. Material: PBMCs. The origin of this receptor is a young woman in good health and CMV-seronegative. V gene TRBV6-5 combines with J gene TRBJ2-7, with a tentative D call TRBD2 (5 bases). CDR3 region: CASSRGRDYEQYF. CDR3 bases: TGTGCCAGCAGCCGCGGTCGGGACTACGAGCAGTACTTC.